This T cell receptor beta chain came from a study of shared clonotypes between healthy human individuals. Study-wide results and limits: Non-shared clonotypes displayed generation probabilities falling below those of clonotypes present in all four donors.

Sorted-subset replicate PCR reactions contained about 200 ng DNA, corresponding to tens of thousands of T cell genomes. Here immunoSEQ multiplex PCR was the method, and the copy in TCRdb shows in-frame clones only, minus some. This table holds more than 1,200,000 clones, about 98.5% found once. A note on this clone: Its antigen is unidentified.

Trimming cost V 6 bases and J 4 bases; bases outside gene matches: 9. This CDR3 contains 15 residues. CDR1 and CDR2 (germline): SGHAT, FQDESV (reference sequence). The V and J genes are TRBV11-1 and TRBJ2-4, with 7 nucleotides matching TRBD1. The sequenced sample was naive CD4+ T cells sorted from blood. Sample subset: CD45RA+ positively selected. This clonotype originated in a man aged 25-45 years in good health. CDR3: CASRSAGTAKNIQYF. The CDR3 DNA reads TGTGCCAGCAGATCCGCCGGGACAGCAAAAAACATTCAGTACTTC.